Following are 27 T cell receptor beta chains from one sample sequenced in a study of T cells in Graves' hyperthyroidism and ophthalmopathy. The TCR beta CDR3 regions underwent amplification using RNA transcripts as the source. First-round RT-PCR with HTBI primers amplified the TCR CDR3 region. TCRdb re-called the multiplex PCR reads through MiXCR, storing one row per CDR3 protein. This sample has 550,000 to 700,000 distinct CDR3 sequences; more than 45% occur once, and the top ten carry under 20%. The specimen was peripheral blood or thyroid tissue (not recorded which). The origin of the receptors is an adult woman with Graves' disease, either hyperthyroidism or ophthalmopathy (not recorded which).

At least ten counts were recorded for this clonotype. This chain uses TRBV2 with TRBJ2-7; D ambiguous. V was clipped by 6 bases and J by 6 bases, with 18 bases between them. This CDR3 is built from 14 residues. Germline lookup yields CDR1 SNHLY and CDR2 FYNNEI. Here the CDR3 reads CASRLEPPLGEQYF. The CDR3 coding sequence is TGTGCCAGCAGATTGGAGCCCCCGTTGGGCGAGCAGTACTTC.

There are a few counts of this clonotype. The gene calls are TRBV28 and TRBJ1-5; TRBD1 might be the D (6 bases). CDR3 length equals 14 residues. V was pared by 6 bases and J by 9 bases, with 18 bases between. Germline CDR1 MDHEN, CDR2 SYDVKM. CDR3 in DNA: TGTGCCAGCAGCCCCCAGGGGTCACAGTGGCCCCAGCATTTT. Translation: CASSPQGSQWPQHF.

This clonotype occurred once. The chain joins TRBV7-9 to TRBJ2-7; D is ambiguous. Trimming stripped 1 base from V and 1 base from J, with 11 bases between. CDR3 length equals 15 residues. Germline assignment: CDR1 SEHNR and CDR2 FQNEAQ (reference sequence). CDR3 loop: CASSLVGSRSYEQYF. The DNA for the CDR3 is TGTGCCAGCAGCTTAGTTGGCAGTCGATCCTACGAGCAGTACTTC.

The chain couples TRBV7-9 to TRBJ1-2, with D perhaps matching TRBD1 (5 bases). This CDR3 spans 14 amino acids. CDR1 is SEHNR, CDR2 FQNEAQ, per germline (reference sequence). V was cut by 3 bases and J by 3 bases, with 11 bases left in between. This chain's CDR3 is CASSFATEDYGYTF. CDR3 nucleotide sequence: TGTGCCAGCAGCTTCGCGACAGAGGACTATGGCTACACCTTC. Together with reference TRBV7-9 and TRBJ1-2, the CDR3 gives the full variable domain: DTGVSQNPRHKITKRGQNVTFRCDPISEHNRLYWYRQTLGQGPEFLTYFQNEAQLEKSRLLSDRFSAERPKGSFSTLEIQRTEQGDSAMYLCASSFATEDYGYTFGSGTRLTVV.

The V call is TRBV19, the J call TRBJ2-6; 10 bases line up with TRBD2. J lost 2 bases, V lost 5 bases, and 9 bases had no gene match. Looked up from germline, CDR1 is LNHDA and CDR2 is SQIVND (reference sequence). The CDR3 sequence is 18 residues long. CDR3: CASSLRTSGSPGANVLTF. In DNA form, the CDR3 reads TGTGCCAGTAGTCTACGGACTAGCGGTTCCCCTGGGGCCAACGTCCTGACTTTC. Using reference TRBV19 and TRBJ2-6 for the parts outside the CDR3, the full variable domain is DGGITQSPKYLFRKEGQNVTLSCEQNLNHDAMYWYRQDPGQGLRLIYYSQIVNDFQKGDIAEGYSVSREKKESFPLTVTSAQKNPTAFYLCASSLRTSGSPGANVLTFGAGSRLTVL.

The table lists this clonotype with many counts. This chain uses TRBV6-1 with TRBJ1-5; 7 bases match TRBD1. The V gene end was trimmed by 3 bases and the J gene end by 4 bases; junction bases not matched to a gene: 3. This CDR3 has 14 residues. Germline CDR1 MNHNS, CDR2 SASEGT. The CDR3 nucleotides read TGTGCCAGCAGTGAGGGACAGCCAAATCAGCCCCAGCATTTT. Amino acids: CASSEGQPNQPQHF.

The chain links TRBV12-3 or TRBV12-4 to TRBJ1-1, with D perhaps TRBD1 (5 bases). V lost 8 bases, J lost 6 bases, and 22 bases lay in between. The CDR3 consists of 15 residues. The CDR3 DNA sequence: TGTGCCAGCGGGCACCTTGGGGGAGGGTTAGCTGAAGCTTTCTTT. Amino acids: CASGHLGGGLAEAFF.

The rearrangement uses TRBV12-3 or TRBV12-4 and TRBJ1-5; 12 nucleotides agree with TRBD1. V trimming: 4 bases; J trimming: 6 bases; junction bases outside the gene matches: 7. The CDR3 sequence is 16 residues long. CDR3 sequence (DNA): TGTGCCAGCAGTTGGCCGGGACAGGGGGCAACTCAGCCCCAGCATTTT. Its translation is CASSWPGQGATQPQHF.

This clonotype was recorded at least ten times. The rearrangement links TRBV15 to TRBJ2-5; D not resolved. Germline lookup yields CDR1 LNHNV and CDR2 YYDKDF (reference sequence). The CDR3 consists of 13 residues. V was pared by 0 bases and J by 4 bases, with 6 bases between. The CDR3 coding sequence is TGTGCCACCAGCAGAGATAACTTAGAGACCCAGTACTTC. As protein: CATSRDNLETQYF.

This clonotype occurred many times. The rearrangement joins TRBV7-3 to TRBJ1-5; TRBD1 matches at 7 bases. Germline CDR1 SGHTA, CDR2 FQGTGA. CDR3 size: 15 residues. Losses at the gene ends were 5 bases for V and 4 bases for J; bases not matched to a gene: 8. The CDR3 spells CASSPPGTANQPQHF. The CDR3 DNA reads as TGTGCCAGCAGCCCGCCCGGGACAGCTAATCAGCCCCAGCATTTT.

The rearrangement uses TRBV10-3 and TRBJ1-2; D is unclear. CDR1 and CDR2 from the germline V gene are ENHRY and SYGVKD. The CDR3 is 12 residues long. The V and J ends lost 0 bases and 9 bases respectively, with 8 bases between them. The CDR3 region is CAISESGRSYTF. The CDR3 coding sequence is TGTGCCATCAGTGAGTCGGGCAGAAGCTACACCTTC.

At least ten counts were recorded for this clonotype. The chain is built from TRBV6-1 and TRBJ1-5; 8 nucleotides line up with TRBD1. Trimming at V came to 6 bases and at J to 0 bases, leaving 7 bases not matched to a gene. CDR3 length equals 16 residues. CDR1 MNHNS and CDR2 SASEGT come from the germline V gene. In nucleotides, the CDR3 is TGTGCCAGCAGCAGGGACAGGTTTTATAGCAATCAGCCCCAGCATTTT. Protein product: CASSRDRFYSNQPQHF.

The V gene is TRBV10-3, the J gene TRBJ1-3; TRBD1 matches 8 bases. V dropped 6 bases and J dropped 3; count of bases not matched to a gene: 4. The germline V gene has CDR1 ENHRY and CDR2 SYGVKD. The CDR3 contains 14 residues. CDR3 sequence: CAIRSDRDGNTIYF. For the CDR3, the DNA is TGTGCCATCAGATCGGACAGGGATGGAAACACCATATATTTT.

CDR3 region: CASSGSDSYEQYF. As DNA, the CDR3 is TGTGCCAGCAGTGGGTCTGACAGTTACGAGCAGTACTTC. The genes are TRBV2 and TRBJ2-7, with D perhaps TRBD1 (5 bases). The CDR3 covers 13 residues. The germline V and J ends were trimmed by 4 bases and 4 bases, with 11 bases remaining between them. Germline V CDR1 and CDR2: SNHLY, FYNNEI.

About this clonotype: The junction departs from the called germline gene at one end, perhaps through a read error. The CDR3 loop is CASSPGIVNTEAFF. CDR3 bases: TGCGCCAGCAGCCCAGGGATAGTGAACACTGAAGCTTTCTTT. The rearrangement uses TRBV7-8 and TRBJ1-1, with D possibly TRBD1 on 5 matching bases. This CDR3 is built from 14 residues. The germline V gene has CDR1 SGHVS and CDR2 FQNEAQ.

This clonotype has a count of ten or more. The gene calls are TRBV10-3 and TRBJ1-2; 8 nucleotides line up with TRBD1. The CDR3 is made up of 12 amino acids. In germline, CDR1 is ENHRY, CDR2 SYGVKD. V was clipped by 10 bases and J by 9 bases; unmatched bases: 10. CDR3: CATGDRRLSYTF. CDR3 bases: TGTGCCACCGGGGACAGGCGACTAAGCTACACCTTC.

This clonotype came up many times. The rearrangement links TRBV6-1 to TRBJ1-1; no firm D call. Trimming shortened V by 3 bases and J by 5 bases, and 22 bases separated the two germline ends. Germline V gene sequence: CDR1 MNHNS, CDR2 SASEGT. The CDR3 extends over 17 amino acids. The CDR3: CASSEPASLSPHTEAFF. The CDR3 coding sequence is TGTGCCAGCAGTGAGCCTGCGAGTTTGTCCCCTCATACTGAAGCTTTCTTT.

The chain combines TRBV20-1 with TRBJ1-1; unclear D gene. Germline CDR1 is DFQATT and CDR2 is SNEGSKA (reference sequence). The CDR3 length is 14 residues. Trimming cost V 6 bases and J 4 bases, with 18 bases left between them. This chain's CDR3 is CSAISAGVITEAFF. The CDR3 bases are TGCAGTGCCATCTCGGCGGGAGTGATCACTGAAGCTTTCTTT.

This clonotype appeared once. The V gene is TRBV12-3 or TRBV12-4, the J gene TRBJ2-7; D call uncertain. V lost 5 bases to trimming and J lost 3 bases, with 14 bases between them. The CDR3 covers 14 residues. CDR3 protein: CASSHDTSDYEQYF. CDR3 nucleotide sequence: TGTGCCAGCAGTCACGACACCTCCGACTACGAGCAGTACTTC.

This clonotype was detected ten times or more. The chain carries TRBV20-1 and TRBJ1-1; D is unresolved. The CDR3 totals 12 residues. Germline CDR1 and CDR2: DFQATT and SNEGSKA (reference sequence). V was trimmed by 1 base and J by 5 bases, leaving 8 bases between them. Here the CDR3 DNA reads TGCAGTGCTAGAGGACGGCTTACTGAAGCTTTCTTT. The encoded protein is CSARGRLTEAFF.

This clonotype was detected many times. This sequence joins TRBV19 and TRBJ1-1; the D is unclear. The CDR3 contains 15 residues. The V gene lost 5 bases and the J gene lost 2 bases, with 15 bases spanning the gap. Germline V lookup: CDR1 LNHDA, CDR2 SQIVND (reference sequence). CDR3 sequence reads: CASSPWSNPNTEAFF. The CDR3 region has the DNA TGTGCCAGTAGTCCCTGGAGCAACCCTAACACTGAAGCTTTCTTT.

This chain connects TRBV20-1 to TRBJ2-5; D gene ambiguous. V lost 4 bases to trimming and J lost 0 bases, with 12 bases between them. CDR3 size: 14 residues. The V gene's germline CDR1 is DFQATT and CDR2 SNEGSKA (reference sequence). In DNA form, the CDR3 reads TGCAGTGCTATGATTCTTACGTACCAAGAGACCCAGTACTTC. This sequence encodes CSAMILTYQETQYF.

This chain connects TRBV9 to TRBJ1-2; D not certain. Deletions cut 0 bases from V and 0 bases from J, with 6 bases between. This CDR3 spans 14 amino acids. Per the germline V gene, CDR1 is SGDLS and CDR2 is YYNGEE. CDR3 nucleotides: TGTGCCAGCAGCGTAGCTTTAACTAACTATGGCTACACCTTC. Its translation is CASSVALTNYGYTF.

This clonotype was seen repeatedly, ten times or more. V gene TRBV19 combines with J gene TRBJ2-7, with TRBD2 matching 10 bases. V trimming: 9 bases; J trimming: 9 bases; junction bases outside the gene matches: 14. Germline assignment: CDR1 LNHDA and CDR2 SQIVND (reference sequence). The CDR3 runs to 14 residues. The CDR3 protein is CASSPGTSVLSQYF. CDR3 nucleotide sequence: TGTGCCAGCAGTCCCGGGACTAGCGTATTGTCGCAGTACTTC.

This clonotype was detected ten times or more. The chain uses TRBV28 and TRBJ2-7; 9 bases match TRBD1. This CDR3 contains 15 residues. The V gene's germline CDR1 is MDHEN and CDR2 SYDVKM. The ends lost 4 bases at V and 2 bases at J; junction bases unmatched: 6. The CDR3 bases are TGTGCCAGCAGTTGGGCCGGGACAGGGCCCTACGAGCAGTACTTC. Its protein product is CASSWAGTGPYEQYF.

This clonotype has a count of ten or more. The rearrangement uses TRBV11-2 and TRBJ1-6; 7 bases are shared with TRBD1. The V gene's germline CDR1 is SGHAT and CDR2 FQNNGV. V dropped 5 bases and J dropped 7; count of bases not matched to a gene: 2. The CDR3 runs 13 residues. CDR3 protein: CASSPRGNSPLHF. Here the CDR3 DNA reads TGTGCCAGCAGCCCCAGGGGGAATTCACCCCTCCACTTT.

The chain combines TRBV3-1 with TRBJ2-7, with unresolved D. The CDR3 spans 17 residues. Trimming took off 0 bases at V and 3 bases at J, with 18 bases between the two ends. Germline V gene sequence: CDR1 LGHDT, CDR2 YNNKEL (reference sequence). This CDR3 reads CASSQDLSGWSGYEQYF. Here the CDR3 DNA reads TGTGCCAGCAGCCAAGACTTGTCAGGATGGTCCGGCTACGAGCAGTACTTC.